Reported below is one TCR beta chain. The target antigen is unknown. This specimen belongs to a study of cytotoxic CD8 clonotypes in ibrutinib-treated CLL. About the study: Response sampling took place at median approximately 12 months of treatment, range 6 to 36. There were, on average, about 250,000 productive templates and 85,000 to 95,000 productive rearrangements per sample. Findings and limits, study-wide: Once treatment began, public clonotypes, which were uncommon, contracted or stayed stable.

Germline V gene lookup returns CDR1 KGHSH and CDR2 LQKENI. The CDR3 runs 14 residues. Trimming removed 2 bases from V and 6 bases from J, with 11 bases in between. Here immunoSEQ multiplex PCR was the method, and the copy in TCRdb shows in-frame clones only, minus some. The sample carries 250,000 or so clones, roughly 70% recorded once. Specimen: PBMCs, collected after 24 months of ibrutinib treatment. The clonotype comes from a human donor with chronic lymphocytic leukemia. The V and J genes are TRBV18 and TRBJ1-5, with D possibly TRBD1 on 5 matching bases. CDR3 sequence (DNA): TGTGCCAGCTCACCAAGCAGGGTAGGTCAGCCCCAGCATTTT. It encodes CASSPSRVGQPQHF.